In this sample, the clone carrying this T cell receptor beta chain turned up a few times. These data originate in a study of spatial heterogeneity in lung cancer. MiXCR, applied by TCRdb to the 5' RACE reads, yields one record per CDR3 protein. The table lists around 120,000 distinct CDR3 sequences, 9% to 15% of them singletons. CDR1 SGHDT and CDR2 YYEEEE come from the germline V gene. Trimming cost V 3 bases and J 7 bases, with 8 bases left between them. This CDR3 region has 12 residues. This sample's time point: blood at routine non-recurrence follow-up after resection. In each case, whole RNA from tumor, nontumor lung or frozen PBMC was sequenced unsorted.

The clonotype comes from a male donor with early-stage non-small cell lung cancer. The chain uses TRBV5-6 and TRBJ1-5, with no clear D. Specimen: PBMCs, collected at follow-up. This chain's CDR3 is CASSSTYQPQHF. The CDR3 DNA reads as TGTGCCAGCAGCTCTACATACCAGCCCCAGCATTTT.